Listed below are T cell receptor beta chains from one sample, sequenced in a study of preoperative IRX-2 immunotherapy in early breast cancer. Libraries were prepared by immunoSEQ multiplex PCR; TCRdb keeps only in-frame clonotypes and omits some of them. The sample shows approximately 100,000 clones, about nine tenths of them seen only once. This specimen consisted of tumor tissue, obtained after IRX-2 immunotherapy. These receptors all come from a human donor with breast cancer. The CDR3 runs from the conserved cysteine through the conserved F or W. The D gene is left open where the match is weak. Not all rows give a size; the values are once, few, many and, for expanded clones, a class.

d_gene	v_gene	j_gene	abundance	CDR3aa	CDR3nt
NA	TRBV7-8	TRBJ1-5	NA	CASSPKRDINQPQHF	TGTGCCAGCAGCCCCAAGCGGGACATCAATCAGCCCCAGCATTTT
NA	TRBV28	TRBJ1-3	once	CASSVSHRVISGNTIYF	TGTGCCAGCAGTGTCTCCCACAGGGTAATCTCTGGAAACACCATATATTTT
NA	TRBV7-1	TRBJ2-2	NA	CASSLGAATGELFF	TGTGCCAGCAGTCTAGGGGCCGCCACCGGGGAGCTGTTTTTT
TRBD2	TRBV19	TRBJ2-7	NA	CASRRSGSYEQYF	TGTGCCAGTCGGAGAAGCGGGAGCTACGAGCAGTACTTC
NA	TRBV6-8	TRBJ1-2	NA	CASRTPGGMGGYTF	TGTGCCAGCAGAACACCCGGGGGTATGGGGGGCTACACCTTC
NA	TRBV18	TRBJ2-5	NA	CASSPRRLEETQYF	TGTGCCAGCTCACCTAGGAGGTTGGAAGAGACCCAGTACTTC
NA	TRBV6-7	TRBJ2-1	NA	CASRRGNEQFF	TGTGCCAGCAGGAGGGGGAATGAGCAGTTCTTC
NA	TRBV28	TRBJ1-4	NA	CASSPQDLANEKLFF	TGTGCCAGCAGTCCGCAGGATCTAGCTAATGAAAAACTGTTTTTT
NA	TRBV6-8	TRBJ1-2	once	CASRMDPPRVGYTF	TGTGCCAGCAGGATGGACCCCCCTCGAGTGGGCTACACCTTC
TRBD1	TRBV30	TRBJ2-7	NA	CAWSRAGGDYEQYF	TGTGCCTGGAGTAGGGCAGGGGGCGACTACGAGCAGTACTTC
NA	TRBV6-8	TRBJ1-1	few	CASSYKFRNTEAFF	TGTGCCAGCAGTTACAAATTTCGGAACACTGAAGCTTTCTTT
NA	TRBV6-8	TRBJ2-7	NA	CASSYSRTRSYEQYF	TGTGCCAGCAGTTACTCGAGGACAAGATCCTACGAGCAGTACTTC
TRBD1	TRBV11-3	TRBJ2-3	once	CASSGTGAGGAGTQYF	TGTGCCAGCAGCGGGACAGGGGCCGGAGGTGCGGGGACGCAGTATTTT
NA	TRBV29-1	TRBJ2-3	NA	CSVRRLATDTQYF	TGCAGCGTAAGGAGGCTAGCCACAGATACGCAGTATTTT
TRBD1	TRBV7-7	TRBJ1-1	few	CASSFDRVNTEAFF	TGTGCCAGCAGCTTCGACAGGGTGAACACTGAAGCTTTCTTT
NA	TRBV6-8	TRBJ2-1	NA	CASSGLRLTYNEQFF	TGTGCCAGCAGTGGGCTGCGACTAACTTACAATGAGCAGTTCTTC
NA	TRBV23-1	TRBJ1-5	NA	CASSLGPDQPQHF	TGCGCCAGCAGCTTGGGTCCCGATCAGCCCCAGCATTTT
NA	TRBV12-5	TRBJ1-5	NA	CASAIRPVRDQPQHF	TGTGCCAGCGCTATCCGTCCGGTGCGGGATCAGCCCCAGCATTTT
NA	TRBV6-7	TRBJ1-3	NA	CASRARDKGNTIYF	TGTGCCAGCAGAGCTCGGGACAAAGGAAACACCATATATTTT
TRBD2	TRBV28	TRBJ2-2	NA	CASSFIAGGPVGELFF	TGTGCCAGCAGTTTCATAGCGGGAGGGCCCGTCGGGGAGCTGTTTTTT
NA	TRBV11-3	TRBJ2-1	few	CASSTLYSYNEQFF	TGTGCCAGCAGCACACTTTACTCCTACAATGAGCAGTTCTTC
NA	TRBV18	TRBJ2-3	NA	CASSPTRSADTQYF	TGTGCCAGCTCACCAACACGTTCGGCAGATACGCAGTATTTT
TRBD2	TRBV19	TRBJ2-1	NA	CASSIGWTSGVNNEQFF	TGTGCCAGTAGTATAGGTTGGACTAGCGGGGTTAACAATGAGCAGTTCTTC
NA	TRBV6-4	TRBJ1-1	NA	CASSYSRGGTEAFF	TGTGCCAGCAGTTACTCGAGAGGGGGCACTGAAGCTTTCTTT